The clone carrying this TCR beta chain has just a few counts. The germline V and J ends were trimmed by 0 bases and 1 base, with 12 bases remaining between them. The germline gives CDR1 SGHAT, CDR2 FQNNGV. This CDR3 has 16 residues. This sample is part of a study of blood T cell repertoires in COVID-19. Only in-frame clones appear in the TCRdb table, and some are missing; sequencing was by immunoSEQ multiplex PCR. The sample holds 55,000 to 75,000 clones, about four fifths seen once. The sequence came from a man in his sixties or seventies with acute or convalescent COVID-19. The rearrangement uses TRBV11-2 and TRBJ1-1; tentatively, D is TRBD1 (5 bases). Sample: peripheral blood. DNA for the CDR3: TGTGCCAGCAGCTTAGAACCAGGCAGGGCGAACACTGAAGCTTTCTTT. Its translation is CASSLEPGRANTEAFF.